This record looks at one T cell receptor beta chain sequence and its context. These data originate in a study of T cell changes during pregnancy in multiple sclerosis. Trimming pared 8 bases from V and 0 bases from J, leaving 7 bases between. CDR1 MDHEN and CDR2 SYDVKM come from the germline V gene. CDR3 length equals 12 residues. The protocol was immunoSEQ multiplex PCR, while the TCRdb copy is restricted to in-frame clones and leaves out a portion. The sample carries around 68,000 clones, about nine tenths recorded once. Sequencing used peripheral blood, obtained in the third trimester of pregnancy. The sequence came from a female donor with multiple sclerosis, enrolled in a pregnancy study. The gene calls are TRBV28 and TRBJ1-2; no reliable D call. The CDR3: CASAVTNYGYTF. DNA of the CDR3: TGTGCCAGCGCAGTTACTAACTATGGCTACACCTTC.